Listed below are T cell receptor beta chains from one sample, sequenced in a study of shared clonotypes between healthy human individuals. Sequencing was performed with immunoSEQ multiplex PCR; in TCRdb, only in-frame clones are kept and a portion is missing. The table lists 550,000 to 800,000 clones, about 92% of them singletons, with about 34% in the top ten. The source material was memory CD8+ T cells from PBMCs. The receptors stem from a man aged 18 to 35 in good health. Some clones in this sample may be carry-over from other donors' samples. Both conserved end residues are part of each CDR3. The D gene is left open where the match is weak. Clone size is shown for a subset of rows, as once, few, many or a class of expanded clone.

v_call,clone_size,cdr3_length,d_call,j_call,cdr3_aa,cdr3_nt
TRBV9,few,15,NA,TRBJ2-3,CASSGGRFSTDTQYF,TGTGCCAGCAGCGGGGGGAGGTTTAGCACAGATACGCAGTATTTT
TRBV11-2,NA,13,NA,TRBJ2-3,CASSPIKGDTQYF,TGTGCCAGCAGCCCGATAAAGGGAGATACGCAGTATTTT
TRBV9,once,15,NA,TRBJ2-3,CASSLNRDPADTQYF,TGTGCCAGCAGCCTGAACAGGGATCCTGCAGATACGCAGTATTTT
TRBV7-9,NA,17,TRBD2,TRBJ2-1,CASSLKFGAGGHSEQFF,TGTGCCAGCAGCTTAAAGTTTGGAGCGGGAGGGCATAGTGAGCAGTTCTTC
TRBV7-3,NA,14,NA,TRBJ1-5,CASSLGDNAQPQHF,TGTGCCAGCAGCTTAGGGGACAATGCTCAGCCCCAGCATTTT
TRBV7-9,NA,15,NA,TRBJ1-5,CASSSTENSNQPQHF,TGTGCCAGCAGCTCGACAGAAAATAGCAATCAGCCCCAGCATTTT
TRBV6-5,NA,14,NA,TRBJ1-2,CASTQSGAGYGYTF,TGTGCCAGCACCCAATCGGGGGCAGGGTATGGCTACACCTTC
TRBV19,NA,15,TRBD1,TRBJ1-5,CASTGTGGGNQPQHF,TGTGCCAGTACCGGGACAGGGGGCGGAAATCAGCCCCAGCATTTT
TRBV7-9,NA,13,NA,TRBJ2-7,CASSLFDTHEQYF,TGTGCCAGCAGCCTGTTTGATACTCACGAGCAGTACTTC
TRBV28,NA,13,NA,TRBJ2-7,CASRYRGGYEQYF,TGTGCCAGCAGGTACAGGGGGGGCTACGAGCAGTACTTC
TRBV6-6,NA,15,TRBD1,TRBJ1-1,CASSRDRGLNTEAFF,TGTGCCAGCAGCCGTGACAGGGGCCTGAACACTGAAGCTTTCTTT
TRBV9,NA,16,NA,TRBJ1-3,CASSDSLEGSGNTIYF,TGTGCCAGCAGCGATAGCCTTGAGGGCTCTGGAAACACCATATATTTT
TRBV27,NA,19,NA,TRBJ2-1,CASSLSGDLASTSYNEQFF,TGTGCCAGCAGTTTATCGGGGGACCTAGCGTCAACAAGCTACAATGAGCAGTTCTTC
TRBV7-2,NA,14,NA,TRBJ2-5,CASSVSGYEETQYF,TGTGCCAGCAGCGTATCAGGGTACGAAGAGACCCAGTACTTC
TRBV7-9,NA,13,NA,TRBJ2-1,CASSAPSYNEQFF,TGTGCCAGCAGCGCACCATCCTACAATGAGCAGTTCTTC